The source of this TCR beta chain is a study of cytomegalovirus exposure and HLA in healthy donors. Overall study findings and caveats: There were a few CMV-associated chains whose specificity for CMV antigens was confirmed in vitro.

The CDR3 is 11 residues long. Trimming removed 2 bases at V and 11 bases at J, with 9 bases between. The germline CDR1 and CDR2 sequences are MNHEY and SVGAGI. Concerning this clone itself: What it recognizes is unknown.

A multiplex PCR was run with 60 Vbeta primers and 13 Jbeta primers. This table comes from immunoSEQ multiplex PCR, and its TCRdb copy is limited to in-frame clones, with some not included. The sample carries roughly 120,000 clones, around 74% recorded once. The sequence was obtained from a man in his forties in good health and CMV-seropositive. This chain joins TRBV6-5 and TRBJ2-5; D is perhaps TRBD2 (6 bases). What was sequenced was PBMCs. The DNA for the CDR3 is TGTGCCAGCAGTTACGGGGCGGGGCAGTACTTC. Protein sequence: CASSYGAGQYF.